What follows is one TCR beta chain and its context. These data are taken from a study of blood T cell repertoires in COVID-19. Study in general: COVID-19 samples, acute and convalescent, were from the United States, Italy and Spain. T cells, B-cell-depleted T cells, or PBMCs provided the cDNA or gDNA that served as material.

Trimming cost V 5 bases and J 2 bases; bases outside gene matches: 2. CDR3 length equals 13 residues. CDR1 and CDR2 from the germline V gene are SQVTM and ANQGSEA. In the original analysis: Amplifying reference gene primers gave estimates of nucleated cell counts. Profiled with immunoSEQ multiplex PCR; TCRdb holds only in-frame clones, not every one. The DNA gave D and trimming, while V, J and clone size come from that table. The top ten hold over 9.5% of the sample, which has 350,000 or so clones, over 75% seen once. Followed longitudinally, the Seattle patients had been enrolled during active infection.

This sequence originates from a woman in her 30s with COVID-19, enrolled during active disease. The chain links TRBV29-1 to TRBJ1-3; 8 positions match TRBD1. Sequencing was carried out using peripheral blood. In DNA form, the CDR3 reads TGCAGCGTTCAGGACAGGGCTGGAAACACCATATATTTT. It yields the protein CSVQDRAGNTIYF. Full variable domain (remainder filled in from reference TRBV29-1 and TRBJ1-3): SAVISQKPSRDICQRGTSLTIQCQVDSQVTMMFWYRQQPGQSLTLIATANQGSEATYESGFVIDKFPISRPNLTFSTLTVSNMSPEDSSIYLCSVQDRAGNTIYFGEGSWLTVV.